This T cell receptor (beta chain) was sequenced for a study of CD8+ T cells in alopecia areata. V gave up 4 bases and J gave up 5 bases; unmatched junction bases: 12. CDR1 and CDR2 from the germline V gene are MNHNS and SASEGT. CDR3 length: 16 amino acids. Notes on the study in general: Both scalp clonality and the expanded CD8+ clones among the top 100 showed a significant decrease with tofacitinib.

The treatment was: oral pan-JAK inhibitor, 5-10 mg twice daily. It was from alopecia areata patients that lesional scalp punch biopsies and peripheral blood were collected. Investigators isolated RNA and reverse transcribed it into cDNA to act as the sequencing template. Repertoires were generated with immunoSEQ multiplex PCR, while TCRdb's copy carries only in-frame clones and drops some. The table lists over 5,500 clones, around 70% of them singletons. To note about this clone: Its specificity is unknown.

Sequencing was performed on skin, taken at week 4, from a patient treated with tofacitinib. The source of this sequence is a human donor with alopecia areata. This chain joins TRBV6-1 and TRBJ1-2; 8 bases align to TRBD1. This CDR3 is CASSARTGTAGYGYTF. The CDR3, as DNA: TGTGCCAGCAGTGCCCGGACAGGGACGGCGGGTTATGGCTACACCTTC.